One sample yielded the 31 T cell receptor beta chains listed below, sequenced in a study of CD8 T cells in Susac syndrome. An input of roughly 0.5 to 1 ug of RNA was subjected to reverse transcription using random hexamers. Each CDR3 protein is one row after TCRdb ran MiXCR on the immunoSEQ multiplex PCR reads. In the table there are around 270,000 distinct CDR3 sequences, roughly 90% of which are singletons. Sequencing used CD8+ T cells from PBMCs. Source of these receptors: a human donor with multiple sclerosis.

The CDR3 here is CASSTWKDGSYNEQFF. The CDR3 nucleotides read TGTGCCAGCAGCACCTGGAAGGATGGCTCCTACAATGAGCAGTTCTTC. The rearrangement joins TRBV7-9 to TRBJ2-1, with D uncertain. V was clipped by 5 bases and J by 0 bases, with 14 bases between them. There are 16 residues in the CDR3. Germline CDR1 SEHNR, CDR2 FQNEAQ (reference sequence). Variable domain in full (rest from reference TRBV7-9 and TRBJ2-1): DTGVSQNPRHKITKRGQNVTFRCDPISEHNRLYWYRQTLGQGPEFLTYFQNEAQLEKSRLLSDRFSAERPKGSFSTLEIQRTEQGDSAMYLCASSTWKDGSYNEQFFGPGTRLTVL.

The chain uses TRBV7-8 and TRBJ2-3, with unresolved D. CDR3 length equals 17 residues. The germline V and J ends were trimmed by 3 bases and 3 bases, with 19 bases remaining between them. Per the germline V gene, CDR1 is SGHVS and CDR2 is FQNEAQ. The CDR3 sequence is CASSFGLVLSETDTQYF. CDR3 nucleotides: TGTGCCAGCAGCTTTGGCCTCGTGCTGTCGGAAACAGATACGCAGTATTTT. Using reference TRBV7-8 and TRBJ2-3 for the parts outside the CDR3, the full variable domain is GAGVSQSPRYKVAKRGQDVALRCDPISGHVSLFWYQQALGQGPEFLTYFQNEAQLDKSGLPSDRFFAERPEGSVSTLKIQRTQQEDSAVYLCASSFGLVLSETDTQYFGPGTRLTVL.

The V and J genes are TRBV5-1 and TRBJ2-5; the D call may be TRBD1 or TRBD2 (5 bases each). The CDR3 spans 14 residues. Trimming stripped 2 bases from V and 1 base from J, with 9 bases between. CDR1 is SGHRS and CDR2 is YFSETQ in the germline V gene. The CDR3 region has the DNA TGCGCCAGCAGCTTCGAGGGGCGCCAAGAGACCCAGTACTTC. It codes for CASSFEGRQETQYF.

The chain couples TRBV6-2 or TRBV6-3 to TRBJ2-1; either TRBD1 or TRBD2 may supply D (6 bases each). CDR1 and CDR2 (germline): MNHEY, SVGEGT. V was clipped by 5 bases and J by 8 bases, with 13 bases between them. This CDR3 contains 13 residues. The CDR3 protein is CASSGVGGHEQFF. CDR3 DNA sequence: TGTGCCAGCAGTGGGGTAGGGGGGCATGAGCAGTTCTTC.

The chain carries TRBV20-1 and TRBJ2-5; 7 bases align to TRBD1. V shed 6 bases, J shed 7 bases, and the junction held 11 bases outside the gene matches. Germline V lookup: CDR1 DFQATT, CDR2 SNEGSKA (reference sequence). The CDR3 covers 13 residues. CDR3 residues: CSASGQDGVTQYF. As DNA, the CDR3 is TGCAGTGCATCCGGACAGGATGGGGTGACCCAGTACTTC.

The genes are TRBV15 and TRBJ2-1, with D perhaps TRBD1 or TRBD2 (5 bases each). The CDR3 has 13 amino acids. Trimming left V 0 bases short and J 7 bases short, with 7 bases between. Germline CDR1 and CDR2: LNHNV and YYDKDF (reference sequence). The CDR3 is CATSRDWGNEQFF. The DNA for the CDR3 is TGTGCCACCAGCAGAGATTGGGGGAATGAGCAGTTCTTC.

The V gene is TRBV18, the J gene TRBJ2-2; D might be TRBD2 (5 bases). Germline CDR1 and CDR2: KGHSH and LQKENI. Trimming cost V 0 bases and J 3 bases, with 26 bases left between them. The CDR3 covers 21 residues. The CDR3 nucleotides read TGTGCCAGCTCACCACCTCTGCCCGAAACCGGGATCGGGGTGCACACCGGGGAGCTGTTTTTT. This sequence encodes CASSPPLPETGIGVHTGELFF.

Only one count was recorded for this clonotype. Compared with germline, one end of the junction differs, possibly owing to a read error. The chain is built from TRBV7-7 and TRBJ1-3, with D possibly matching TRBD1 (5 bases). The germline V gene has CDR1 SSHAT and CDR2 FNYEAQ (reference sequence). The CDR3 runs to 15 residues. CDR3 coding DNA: TGTGCTAGCAGCTACGACGACAGCTCTGGAAACACCATATATTTT. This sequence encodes CASSYDDSSGNTIYF.

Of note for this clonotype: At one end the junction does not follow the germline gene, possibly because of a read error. The CDR3 reads CASSLDGENYGYTF. CDR3 sequence (DNA): TGTGCCAGCAGTTTGGACGGAGAAAACTATGGCTACACCTTC. The chain joins TRBV5-4 to TRBJ1-2; no firm D call. Germline CDR1 reads SGHNT; CDR2 reads YYREEE (reference sequence). The CDR3 consists of 14 residues.

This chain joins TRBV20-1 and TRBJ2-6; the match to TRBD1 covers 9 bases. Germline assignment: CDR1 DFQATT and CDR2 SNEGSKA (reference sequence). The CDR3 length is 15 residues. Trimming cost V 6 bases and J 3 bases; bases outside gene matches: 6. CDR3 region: CSAGTGHSGANVLTF. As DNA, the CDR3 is TGCAGTGCCGGGACAGGGCATAGTGGGGCCAACGTCCTGACTTTC.

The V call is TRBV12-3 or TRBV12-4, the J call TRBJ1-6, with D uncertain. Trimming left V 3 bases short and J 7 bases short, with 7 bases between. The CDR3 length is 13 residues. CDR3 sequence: CASSFDGNSPLHF. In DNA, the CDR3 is TGTGCCAGCAGTTTCGACGGCAATTCACCCCTCCACTTT.

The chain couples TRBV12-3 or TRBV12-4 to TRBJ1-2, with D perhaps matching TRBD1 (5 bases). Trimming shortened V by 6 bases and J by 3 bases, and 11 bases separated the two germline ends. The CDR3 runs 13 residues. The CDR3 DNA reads TGTGCCAGCAGATCGGGACTGGACTATGGCTACACCTTC. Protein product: CASRSGLDYGYTF.

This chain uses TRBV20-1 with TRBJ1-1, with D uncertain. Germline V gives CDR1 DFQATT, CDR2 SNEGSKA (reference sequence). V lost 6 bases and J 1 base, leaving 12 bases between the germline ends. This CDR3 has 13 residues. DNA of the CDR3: TGCAGTGCCATGAGCGCCGCGAACACTGAAGCTTTCTTT. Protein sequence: CSAMSAANTEAFF.

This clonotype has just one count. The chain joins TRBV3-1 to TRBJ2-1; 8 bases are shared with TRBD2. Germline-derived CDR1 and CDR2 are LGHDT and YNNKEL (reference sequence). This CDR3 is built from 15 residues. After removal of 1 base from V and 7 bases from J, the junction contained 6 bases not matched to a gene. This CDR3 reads CASSQVKSGRNEQFF. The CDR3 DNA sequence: TGTGCCAGCAGCCAAGTCAAGAGCGGGAGAAATGAGCAGTTCTTC.

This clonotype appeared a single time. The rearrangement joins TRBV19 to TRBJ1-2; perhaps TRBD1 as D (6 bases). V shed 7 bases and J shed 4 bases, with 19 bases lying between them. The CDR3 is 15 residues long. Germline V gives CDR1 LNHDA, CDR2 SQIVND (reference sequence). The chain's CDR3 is CASTRPQGTAYGYTF. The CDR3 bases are TGTGCCAGTACAAGACCTCAGGGGACGGCCTATGGCTACACCTTC.

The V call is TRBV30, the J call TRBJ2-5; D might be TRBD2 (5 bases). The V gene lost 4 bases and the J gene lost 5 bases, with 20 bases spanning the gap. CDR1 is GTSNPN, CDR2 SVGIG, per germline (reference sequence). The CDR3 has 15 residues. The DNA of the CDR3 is TGTGCCTGGAATCACCTGAGCGGTCTCGCGGAGACCCAGTACTTC. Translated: CAWNHLSGLAETQYF.

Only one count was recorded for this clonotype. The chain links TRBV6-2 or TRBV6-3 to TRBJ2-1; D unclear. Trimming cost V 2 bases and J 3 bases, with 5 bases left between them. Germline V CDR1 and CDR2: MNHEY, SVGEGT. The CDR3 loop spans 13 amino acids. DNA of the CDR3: TGTGCCAGCAGTTACGCCCTCTACAATGAGCAGTTCTTC. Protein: CASSYALYNEQFF.

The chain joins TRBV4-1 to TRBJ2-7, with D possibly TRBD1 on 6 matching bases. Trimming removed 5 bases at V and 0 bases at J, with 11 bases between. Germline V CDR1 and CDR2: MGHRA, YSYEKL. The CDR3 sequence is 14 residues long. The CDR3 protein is CASSVQGSSYEQYF. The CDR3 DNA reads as TGCGCCAGCAGCGTACAGGGAAGCTCCTACGAGCAGTACTTC.

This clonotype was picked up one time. The CDR3 here is CASSLVGGNREVTEAFF. CDR3 DNA: TGTGCCAGCAGCTTAGTAGGGGGGAACAGGGAAGTTACTGAAGCTTTCTTT. The rearrangement links TRBV7-6 to TRBJ1-1, with a weak D call TRBD1 (6 bases). From germline, CDR1 is SGHVS and CDR2 FNYEAQ. There are 17 residues in the CDR3. Trimming shortened V by 1 base and J by 5 bases, and 20 bases separated the two germline ends.

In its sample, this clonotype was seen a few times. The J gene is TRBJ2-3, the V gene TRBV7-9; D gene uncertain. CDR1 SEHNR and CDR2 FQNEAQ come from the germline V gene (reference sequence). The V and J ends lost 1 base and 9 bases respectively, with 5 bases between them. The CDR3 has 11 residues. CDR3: CASSLDLTQYF. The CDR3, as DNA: TGTGCCAGCAGCTTAGATTTAACGCAGTATTTT.

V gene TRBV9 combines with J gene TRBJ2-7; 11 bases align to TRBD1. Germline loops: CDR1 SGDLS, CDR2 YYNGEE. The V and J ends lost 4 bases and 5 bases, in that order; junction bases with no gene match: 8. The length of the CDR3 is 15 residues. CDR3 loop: CASSQGQGGLHEQYF. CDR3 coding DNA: TGTGCCAGCAGCCAGGGACAGGGGGGTCTACACGAGCAGTACTTC.

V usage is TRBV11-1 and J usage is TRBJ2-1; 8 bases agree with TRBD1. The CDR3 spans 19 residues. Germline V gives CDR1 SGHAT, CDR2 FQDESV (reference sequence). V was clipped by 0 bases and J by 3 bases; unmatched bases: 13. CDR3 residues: CASSLAEGTGHWSYNEQFF. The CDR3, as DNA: TGTGCCAGCAGCTTAGCTGAAGGGACAGGCCACTGGAGCTACAATGAGCAGTTCTTC.

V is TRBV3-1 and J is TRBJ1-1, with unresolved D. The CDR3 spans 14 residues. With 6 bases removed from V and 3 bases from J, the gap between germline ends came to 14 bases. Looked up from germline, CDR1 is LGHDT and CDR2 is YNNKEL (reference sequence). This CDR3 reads CASSPEVGDTEAFF. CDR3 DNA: TGTGCCAGCAGTCCCGAAGTCGGGGACACTGAAGCTTTCTTT.

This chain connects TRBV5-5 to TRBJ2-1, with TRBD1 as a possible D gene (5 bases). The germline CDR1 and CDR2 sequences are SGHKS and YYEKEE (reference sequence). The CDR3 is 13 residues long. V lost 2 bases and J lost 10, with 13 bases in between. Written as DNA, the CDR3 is TGTGCCAGCAGCTTACCAAGCCCAGGGGAGCAGTTCTTC. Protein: CASSLPSPGEQFF. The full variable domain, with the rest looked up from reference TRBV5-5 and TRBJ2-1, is DAGVTQSPTHLIKTRGQQVTLRCSPISGHKSVSWYQQVLGQGPQFIFQYYEKEERGRGNFPDRFSARQFPNYSSELNVNALLLGDSALYLCASSLPSPGEQFFGPGTRLTVL.

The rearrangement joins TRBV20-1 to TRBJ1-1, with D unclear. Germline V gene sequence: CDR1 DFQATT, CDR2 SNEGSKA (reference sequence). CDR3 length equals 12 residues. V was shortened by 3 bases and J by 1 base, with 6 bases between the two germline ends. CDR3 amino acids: CSARAGNTEAFF. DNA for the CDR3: TGCAGTGCTAGGGCCGGGAACACTGAAGCTTTCTTT.

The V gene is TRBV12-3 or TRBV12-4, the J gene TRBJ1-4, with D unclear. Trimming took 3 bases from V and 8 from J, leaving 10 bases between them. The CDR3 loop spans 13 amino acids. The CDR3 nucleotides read TGTGCCAGCAGTTTGGTAGGGTCCGAAAAACTGTTTTTT. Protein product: CASSLVGSEKLFF.

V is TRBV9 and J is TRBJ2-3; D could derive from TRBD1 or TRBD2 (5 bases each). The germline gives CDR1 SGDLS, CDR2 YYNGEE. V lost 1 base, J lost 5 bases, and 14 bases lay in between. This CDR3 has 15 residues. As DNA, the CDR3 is TGTGCCAGCAGCGTATGGGGGACCCGGGTAGATACGCAGTATTTT. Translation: CASSVWGTRVDTQYF.

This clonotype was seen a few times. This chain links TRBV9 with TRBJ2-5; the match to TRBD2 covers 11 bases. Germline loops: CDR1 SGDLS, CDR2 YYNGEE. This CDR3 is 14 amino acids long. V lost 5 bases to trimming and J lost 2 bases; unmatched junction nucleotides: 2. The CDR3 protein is CASSLAGGQETQYF. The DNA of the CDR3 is TGTGCCAGCAGTTTAGCGGGGGGGCAAGAGACCCAGTACTTC.

The CDR3 region has the DNA TGTGCCACCAGTGCCCCGGAAGGCAATGAGCAGTTCTTC. It yields the protein CATSAPEGNEQFF. This chain uses TRBV24-1 with TRBJ2-1; D remains unclear. CDR3 size: 13 residues. With 5 bases removed from V and 6 bases from J, the gap between germline ends came to 10 bases. Germline V gives CDR1 KGHDR, CDR2 SFDVKD.

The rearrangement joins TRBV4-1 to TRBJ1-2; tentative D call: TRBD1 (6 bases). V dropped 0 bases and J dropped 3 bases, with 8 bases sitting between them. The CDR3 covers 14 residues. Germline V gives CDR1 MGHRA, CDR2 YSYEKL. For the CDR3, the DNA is TGCGCCAGCAGCCAAGAGGGGGCGGACTATGGCTACACCTTC. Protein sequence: CASSQEGADYGYTF.

CDR3 coding DNA: TGTGCCACCAGTGATTTGTCAGGGCGGGGGACTTCGAACACCGGGGAGCTGTTTTTT. Its translation is CATSDLSGRGTSNTGELFF. The rearrangement links TRBV24-1 to TRBJ2-2, with 7 bases matching TRBD2. Trimming took 0 bases from V and 0 from J; bases not matched to a gene: 9. The CDR3 length is 19 residues. Germline CDR1 reads KGHDR; CDR2 reads SFDVKD.